The clone carrying this T cell receptor (beta chain) was seen a handful of times. Its antigen is not known. In germline, CDR1 is MNHEY, CDR2 SMNVEV (reference sequence). V lost 10 bases to trimming and J lost 1 base, with 18 bases between them. CDR3 length equals 15 residues. Of the isolated RNA, all was reverse transcribed, and so the sequenced material was expressed TCRB transcripts. Measured with immunoSEQ multiplex PCR; TCRdb has only the in-frame clones, and not every one. Of about 360,000 clones listed, around an eighth are singletons. The sample belongs to a study of beta chain features in type 1 diabetes. Study background: Across every sample, about 100 million sorted cells were examined in total.

General observations from the study: Possibly, sequencing cDNA over-represented cells that had high TCR expression levels. The naive, central memory and Treg TCRB repertoires looked more alike in patients than they did in healthy donors. Shorter templates may be favored by PCR, equally so in patients and controls.

The origin of this receptor is a young man in good health. The chain uses TRBV27 and TRBJ2-3; D might be TRBD1 (6 bases). Sequences were obtained from naive CD4+ T cells from blood. CDR3 sequence (DNA): TGTGCCACCCCGCTTCTAGGGGGTTGCACAGATACGCAGTATTTT. Protein product: CATPLLGGCTDTQYF.